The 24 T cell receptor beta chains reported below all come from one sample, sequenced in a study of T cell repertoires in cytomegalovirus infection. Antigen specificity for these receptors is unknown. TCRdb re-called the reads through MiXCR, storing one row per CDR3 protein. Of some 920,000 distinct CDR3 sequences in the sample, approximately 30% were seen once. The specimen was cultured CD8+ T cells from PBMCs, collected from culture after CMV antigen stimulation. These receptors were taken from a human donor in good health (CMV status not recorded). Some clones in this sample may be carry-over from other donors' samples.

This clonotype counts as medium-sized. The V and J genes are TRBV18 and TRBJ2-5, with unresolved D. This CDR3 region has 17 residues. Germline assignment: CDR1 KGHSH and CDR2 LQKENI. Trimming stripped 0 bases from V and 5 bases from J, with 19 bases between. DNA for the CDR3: TGTGCCAGCTCACCACCGGCGGTCTCTGCTCTGGGGGAGACCCAGTACTTC. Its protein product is CASSPPAVSALGETQYF.

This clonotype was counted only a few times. CDR3 bases: TGTGCCAGTATTCTCCGGGACAGGAGGGGTCGAGGTGAAGCTTTCTTT. The encoded protein is CASILRDRRGRGEAFF. V and J are TRBV19 and TRBJ1-1, with 8 bases matching TRBD1. After removal of 7 bases from V and 7 bases from J, the junction contained 17 bases not matched to a gene. Germline V lookup: CDR1 LNHDA, CDR2 SQIVND (reference sequence). This CDR3 spans 16 amino acids.

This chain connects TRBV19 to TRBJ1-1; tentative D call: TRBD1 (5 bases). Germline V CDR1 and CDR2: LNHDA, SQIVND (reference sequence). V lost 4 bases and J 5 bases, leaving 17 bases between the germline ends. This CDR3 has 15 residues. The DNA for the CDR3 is TGTGCCAGTAGTAATCCGGGACTGAGAGATACTGAAGCTTTCTTT. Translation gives CASSNPGLRDTEAFF.

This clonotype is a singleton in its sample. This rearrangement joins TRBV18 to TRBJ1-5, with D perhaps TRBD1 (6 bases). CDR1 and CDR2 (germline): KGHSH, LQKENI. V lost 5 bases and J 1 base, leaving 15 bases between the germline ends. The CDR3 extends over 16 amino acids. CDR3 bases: TGTGCCAGCTCATTACAGGGTTTAGAGAGCAATCAGCCCCAGCATTTT. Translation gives CASSLQGLESNQPQHF.

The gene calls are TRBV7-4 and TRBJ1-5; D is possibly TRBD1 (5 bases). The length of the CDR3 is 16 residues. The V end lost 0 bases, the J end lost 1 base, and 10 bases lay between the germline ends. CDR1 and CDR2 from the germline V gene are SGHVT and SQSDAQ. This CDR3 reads CASSLAEGRSNQPQHF. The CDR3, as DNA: TGTGCCAGCAGCTTAGCGGAGGGGCGAAGCAATCAGCCCCAGCATTTT.

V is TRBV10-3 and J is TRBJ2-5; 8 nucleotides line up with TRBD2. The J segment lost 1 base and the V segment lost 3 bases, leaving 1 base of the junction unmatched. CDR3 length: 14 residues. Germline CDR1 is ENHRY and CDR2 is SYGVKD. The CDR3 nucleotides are TGTGCCATCAGTGAAGGGACTAGCCAAGAGACCCAGTACTTC. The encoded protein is CAISEGTSQETQYF.

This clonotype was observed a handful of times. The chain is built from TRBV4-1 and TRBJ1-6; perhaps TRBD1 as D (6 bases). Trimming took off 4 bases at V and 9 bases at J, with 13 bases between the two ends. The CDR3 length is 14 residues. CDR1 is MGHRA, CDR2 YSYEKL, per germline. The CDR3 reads CASSLDSISSPLHF. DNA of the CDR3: TGCGCCAGCAGCCTGGACAGTATCAGTTCACCCCTCCACTTT.

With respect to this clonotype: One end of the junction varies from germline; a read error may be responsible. This CDR3 is CASRIDAGVETRYF. DNA of the CDR3: TGTGCCAGCAGAATAGATGCCGGGGTAGAGACCCGGTACTTC. The chain uses TRBV11-2 and TRBJ2-5; perhaps TRBD2 as D (5 bases). Germline V lookup: CDR1 SGHAT, CDR2 FQNNGV. This CDR3 contains 14 residues.

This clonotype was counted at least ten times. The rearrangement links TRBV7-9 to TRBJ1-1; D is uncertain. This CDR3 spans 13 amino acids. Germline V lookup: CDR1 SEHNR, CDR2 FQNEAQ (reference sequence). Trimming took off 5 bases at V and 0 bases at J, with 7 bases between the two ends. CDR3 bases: TGTGCCAGCAGCCCTCCCATGAACACTGAAGCTTTCTTT. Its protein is CASSPPMNTEAFF.

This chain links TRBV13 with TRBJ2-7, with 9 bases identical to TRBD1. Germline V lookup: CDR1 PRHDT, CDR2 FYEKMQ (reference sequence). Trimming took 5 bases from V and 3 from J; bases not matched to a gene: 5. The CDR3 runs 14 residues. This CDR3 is CASSGGQGVYEQYF. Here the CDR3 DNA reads TGTGCCAGCAGCGGGGGACAGGGTGTCTACGAGCAGTACTTC.

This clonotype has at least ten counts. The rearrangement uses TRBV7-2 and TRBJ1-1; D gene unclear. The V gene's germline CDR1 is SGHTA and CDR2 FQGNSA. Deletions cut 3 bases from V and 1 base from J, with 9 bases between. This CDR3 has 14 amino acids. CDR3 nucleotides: TGTGCCAGCAGCTTTTATGGGGAGAACACTGAAGCTTTCTTT. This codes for CASSFYGENTEAFF.

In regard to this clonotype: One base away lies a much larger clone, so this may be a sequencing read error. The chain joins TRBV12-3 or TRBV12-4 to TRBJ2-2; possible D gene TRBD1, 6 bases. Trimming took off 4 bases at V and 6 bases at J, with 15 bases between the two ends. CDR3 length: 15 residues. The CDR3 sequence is CASSSTQGLSGELFF. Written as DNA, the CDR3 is TGTGCCAGCAGTTCTACCCAGGGGTTATCCGGGGAGCTGTTTTTT.

The CDR3 is CASMWGTEAFF. The CDR3 DNA sequence: TGTGCCAGCATGTGGGGCACTGAAGCTTTCTTT. The chain has TRBV25-1 and TRBJ1-1; D remains ambiguous. Germline V gene data show CDR1 as MGHDK and CDR2 as SYGVNS. V dropped 7 bases and J dropped 4 bases, with 7 bases sitting between them. This CDR3 spans 11 amino acids.

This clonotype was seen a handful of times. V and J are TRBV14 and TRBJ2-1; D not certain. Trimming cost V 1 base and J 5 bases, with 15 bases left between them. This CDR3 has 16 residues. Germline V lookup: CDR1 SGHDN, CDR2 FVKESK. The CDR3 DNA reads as TGTGCCAGCAGCCAAGGGCCCCCGTTAGTTGACAATGAGCAGTTCTTC. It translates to CASSQGPPLVDNEQFF.

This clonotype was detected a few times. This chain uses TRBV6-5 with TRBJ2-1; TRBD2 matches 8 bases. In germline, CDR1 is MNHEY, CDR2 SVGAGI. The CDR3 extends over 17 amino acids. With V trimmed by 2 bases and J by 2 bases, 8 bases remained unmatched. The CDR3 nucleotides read TGTGCCAGCAGTTACCCGAGGGGCGGGGGGACCTACAATGAGCAGTTCTTC. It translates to CASSYPRGGGTYNEQFF.

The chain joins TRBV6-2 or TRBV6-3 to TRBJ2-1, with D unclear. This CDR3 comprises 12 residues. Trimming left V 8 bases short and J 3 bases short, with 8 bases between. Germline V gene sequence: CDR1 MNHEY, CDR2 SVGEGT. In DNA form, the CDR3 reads TGTGCCAGCCAAGGAGTCTACAATGAGCAGTTCTTC. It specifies CASQGVYNEQFF.

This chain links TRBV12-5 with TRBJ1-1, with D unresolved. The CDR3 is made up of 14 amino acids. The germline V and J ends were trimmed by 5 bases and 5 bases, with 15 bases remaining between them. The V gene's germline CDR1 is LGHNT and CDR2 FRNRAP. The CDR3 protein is CASGVRLLGTEAFF. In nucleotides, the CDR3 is TGTGCTAGTGGTGTTAGACTCCTGGGGACTGAAGCTTTCTTT.

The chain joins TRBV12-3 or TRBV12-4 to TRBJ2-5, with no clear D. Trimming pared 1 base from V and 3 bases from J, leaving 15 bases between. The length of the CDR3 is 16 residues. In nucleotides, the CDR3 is TGTGCCAGCAGTTTAGGTACCACCTCCACCAAAGAGACCCAGTACTTC. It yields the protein CASSLGTTSTKETQYF.

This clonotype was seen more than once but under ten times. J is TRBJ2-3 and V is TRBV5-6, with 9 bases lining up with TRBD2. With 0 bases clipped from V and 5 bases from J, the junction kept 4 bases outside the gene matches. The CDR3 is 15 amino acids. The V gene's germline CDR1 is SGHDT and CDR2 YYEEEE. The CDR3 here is CASSLVVAGEDTQYF. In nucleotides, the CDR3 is TGTGCCAGCAGCTTGGTCGTAGCGGGGGAAGATACGCAGTATTTT.

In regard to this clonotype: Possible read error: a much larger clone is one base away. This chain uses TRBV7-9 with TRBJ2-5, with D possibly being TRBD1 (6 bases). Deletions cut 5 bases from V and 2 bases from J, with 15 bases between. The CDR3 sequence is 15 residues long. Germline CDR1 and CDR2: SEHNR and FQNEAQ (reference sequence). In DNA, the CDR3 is TGTGCCAGCAGCGGCCCCACAGGGCTTCAAGAGACCCAGTACTTC. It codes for CASSGPTGLQETQYF.

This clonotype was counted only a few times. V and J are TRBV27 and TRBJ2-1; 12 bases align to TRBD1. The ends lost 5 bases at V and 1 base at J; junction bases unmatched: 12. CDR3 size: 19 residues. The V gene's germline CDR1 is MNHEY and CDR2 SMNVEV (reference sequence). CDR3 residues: CASSPSGTGGSESYNEQFF. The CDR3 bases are TGTGCCAGCAGTCCTTCCGGGACAGGGGGCTCGGAATCCTACAATGAGCAGTTCTTC.

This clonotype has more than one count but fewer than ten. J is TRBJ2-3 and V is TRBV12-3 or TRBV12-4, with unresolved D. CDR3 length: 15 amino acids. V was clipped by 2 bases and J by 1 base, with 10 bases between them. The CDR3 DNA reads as TGTGCCAGCAGTTTACTAGTCCACGGCACAGATACGCAGTATTTT. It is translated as CASSLLVHGTDTQYF.

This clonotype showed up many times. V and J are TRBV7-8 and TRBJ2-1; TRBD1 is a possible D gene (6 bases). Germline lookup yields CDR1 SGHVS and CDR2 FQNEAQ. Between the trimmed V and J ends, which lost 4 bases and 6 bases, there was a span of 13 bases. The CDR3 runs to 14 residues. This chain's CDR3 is CASSSRGRPNEQFF. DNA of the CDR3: TGTGCCAGCAGCTCCAGGGGACGGCCCAATGAGCAGTTCTTC.

The CDR3 reads CASSSLPGTEAFF. CDR3 in DNA: TGTGCCAGCAGCTCCCTACCTGGCACTGAAGCTTTCTTT. The genes are TRBV7-9 and TRBJ1-1; D is ambiguous. CDR3 size: 13 residues. V lost 4 bases and J lost 4, with 10 bases in between. Germline V gene data show CDR1 as SEHNR and CDR2 as FQNEAQ (reference sequence).